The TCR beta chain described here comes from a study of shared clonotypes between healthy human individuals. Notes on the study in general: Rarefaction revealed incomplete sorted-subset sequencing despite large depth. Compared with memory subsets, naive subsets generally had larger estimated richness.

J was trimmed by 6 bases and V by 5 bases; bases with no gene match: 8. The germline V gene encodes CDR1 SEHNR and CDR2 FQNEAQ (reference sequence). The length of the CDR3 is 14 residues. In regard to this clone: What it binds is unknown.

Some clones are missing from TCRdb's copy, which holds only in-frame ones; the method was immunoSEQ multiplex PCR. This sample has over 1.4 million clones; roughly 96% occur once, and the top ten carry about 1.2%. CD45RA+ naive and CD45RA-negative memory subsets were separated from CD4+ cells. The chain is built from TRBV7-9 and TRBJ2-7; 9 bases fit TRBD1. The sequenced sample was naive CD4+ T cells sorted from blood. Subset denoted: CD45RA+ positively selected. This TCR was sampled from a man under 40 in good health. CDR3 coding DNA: TGTGCCAGCAGCCTCCGGGACAGGGCCTTCGAGCAGTACTTC. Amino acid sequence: CASSLRDRAFEQYF.